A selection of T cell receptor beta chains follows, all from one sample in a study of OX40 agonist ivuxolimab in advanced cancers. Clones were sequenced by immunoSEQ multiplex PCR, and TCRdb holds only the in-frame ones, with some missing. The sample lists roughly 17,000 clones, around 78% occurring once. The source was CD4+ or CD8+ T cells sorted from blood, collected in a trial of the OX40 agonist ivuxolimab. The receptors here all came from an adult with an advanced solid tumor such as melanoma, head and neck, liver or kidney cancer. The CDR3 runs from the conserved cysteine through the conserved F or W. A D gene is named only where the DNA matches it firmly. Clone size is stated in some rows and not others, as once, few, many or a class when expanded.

cdr3_nt: TGCGCCAGCAGCTTGACTGCTCCGGGGAGCACAGATACGCAGTATTTT; cdr3_aa: CASSLTAPGSTDTQYF; clone_size: -; j_call: TRBJ2-3; v_call: TRBV5-1; d_call: -
cdr3_nt: TGTGCCAGCAGCGGGACTAGCGGGAGCAATGAGCAGTTCTTC; cdr3_aa: CASSGTSGSNEQFF; clone_size: -; j_call: TRBJ2-1; v_call: TRBV7-3; d_call: TRBD2
cdr3_nt: TGTGCCAGCAGTTACGCACGCTCAGATACGCAGTATTTT; cdr3_aa: CASSYARSDTQYF; clone_size: -; j_call: TRBJ2-3; v_call: TRBV6-5; d_call: -
cdr3_nt: TGTGCCAGCAGCTTAGGGTCCCTACGGGTCACAGATACGCAGTATTTT; cdr3_aa: CASSLGSLRVTDTQYF; clone_size: -; j_call: TRBJ2-3; v_call: TRBV11-3; d_call: -
cdr3_nt: TGTGCCACCTCCGTTGGGGTCCGGGACTATGGCTACACCTTC; cdr3_aa: CATSVGVRDYGYTF; clone_size: -; j_call: TRBJ1-2; v_call: TRBV6-6; d_call: -
cdr3_nt: TGTGCCAGCAGGGGGGGACTAGCGGGAGATCGCCATACGCAGTATTTT; cdr3_aa: CASRGGLAGDRHTQYF; clone_size: few; j_call: TRBJ2-3; v_call: TRBV13; d_call: TRBD2
cdr3_nt: TGTGCCAGCAGCTTCCTCCGGGGAACCGGGGAGCTGTTTTTT; cdr3_aa: CASSFLRGTGELFF; clone_size: -; j_call: TRBJ2-2; v_call: TRBV7-2; d_call: -
cdr3_nt: TGTGCCAGCAGCAAAGGACAGGGGGCCAATCAGCCCCAGCATTTT; cdr3_aa: CASSKGQGANQPQHF; clone_size: -; j_call: TRBJ1-5; v_call: TRBV28; d_call: TRBD1
cdr3_nt: TGTGCCAGCAGCTTAGCTGGAGTTATCACTGAAGCTTTCTTT; cdr3_aa: CASSLAGVITEAFF; clone_size: -; j_call: TRBJ1-1; v_call: TRBV11-1; d_call: -
cdr3_nt: TGTGCCAGCAGCCAACACGGGACAGGGTTCGGGGAGCTGTTTTTT; cdr3_aa: CASSQHGTGFGELFF; clone_size: -; j_call: TRBJ2-2; v_call: TRBV14; d_call: TRBD1
cdr3_nt: TGTGCCAGCAGCAAGGGCCTACTCGAGGGCACTGAGCAGTTCTTC; cdr3_aa: CASSKGLLEGTEQFF; clone_size: -; j_call: TRBJ2-1; v_call: TRBV5-4; d_call: -
cdr3_nt: TGTGCCAGTAGGGGTGGACAGCCCCAGCATTTT; cdr3_aa: CASRGGQPQHF; clone_size: -; j_call: TRBJ1-5; v_call: TRBV19; d_call: -
cdr3_nt: TGCGCCAGCAGCCCGGGACGTCGGGGCGGGGAGCTGTTTTTT; cdr3_aa: CASSPGRRGGELFF; clone_size: -; j_call: TRBJ2-2; v_call: TRBV5-1; d_call: -
cdr3_nt: TGCGCCAGCAGCTTGGGGACAGGGGGACCCTACACTGAAGCTTTCTTT; cdr3_aa: CASSLGTGGPYTEAFF; clone_size: few; j_call: TRBJ1-1; v_call: TRBV5-1; d_call: TRBD1
cdr3_nt: TGTGCCAGCAGCTTAGCGGGACAGGGCTCCTACGAGCAGTACTTC; cdr3_aa: CASSLAGQGSYEQYF; clone_size: -; j_call: TRBJ2-7; v_call: TRBV7-2; d_call: TRBD1
cdr3_nt: TGCGCCAGCACGCCGGGGAGCAATCAGCCCCAGCATTTT; cdr3_aa: CASTPGSNQPQHF; clone_size: -; j_call: TRBJ1-5; v_call: TRBV10-2; d_call: -
cdr3_nt: TGTGCCAGCAGCTCAAAGCAGGGAACATACAATGAGCAGTTCTTC; cdr3_aa: CASSSKQGTYNEQFF; clone_size: -; j_call: TRBJ2-1; v_call: TRBV5-4; d_call: -
cdr3_nt: TGTGCCAGCAGTCAGGGGAACACGGACAATGAGCAGTTCTTC; cdr3_aa: CASSQGNTDNEQFF; clone_size: -; j_call: TRBJ2-1; v_call: TRBV2; d_call: -
cdr3_nt: TGCGCCAGCAGCCGGGCGGGAGGGTTACACGGGGAGCTGTTTTTT; cdr3_aa: CASSRAGGLHGELFF; clone_size: -; j_call: TRBJ2-2; v_call: TRBV4-3; d_call: TRBD2
cdr3_nt: TGTGCCAGCAGCCACCTAAGGGTGAACCAAGAGACCCAGTACTTC; cdr3_aa: CASSHLRVNQETQYF; clone_size: -; j_call: TRBJ2-5; v_call: TRBV5-6; d_call: -
cdr3_nt: TGTGCCAGCAGCTCGAGGCGACCGCCCGCCTACGAGCAGTACTTC; cdr3_aa: CASSSRRPPAYEQYF; clone_size: -; j_call: TRBJ2-7; v_call: TRBV7-6; d_call: -
cdr3_nt: TGTGCCAGCAGCTCGACCGGGACAGTTAACACTGAAGCTTTCTTT; cdr3_aa: CASSSTGTVNTEAFF; clone_size: -; j_call: TRBJ1-1; v_call: TRBV7-2; d_call: TRBD1